The present entry profiles one T cell receptor beta chain with its context. This sample stems from a study of T cell responses to AZD1222 COVID-19 vaccine. This table comes from immunoSEQ multiplex PCR, and its TCRdb copy is limited to in-frame clones, with some not included. Seen here are roughly 100,000 clones, approximately 88% observed once, and the top ten hold about 15%. This CDR3 region has 13 residues. Germline V gene sequence: CDR1 SGDLS, CDR2 YYNGEE. V lost 0 bases and J 2 bases, leaving 5 bases between the germline ends. The sequence came from an adult in good health. Sequencing was performed on peripheral blood, taken on day 0 of AZD1222 vaccination. The rearrangement uses TRBV9 and TRBJ1-2; D not certain. The CDR3 here is CASSVADNYGYTF. Here the CDR3 DNA reads TGTGCCAGCAGCGTAGCGGACAACTATGGCTACACCTTC.